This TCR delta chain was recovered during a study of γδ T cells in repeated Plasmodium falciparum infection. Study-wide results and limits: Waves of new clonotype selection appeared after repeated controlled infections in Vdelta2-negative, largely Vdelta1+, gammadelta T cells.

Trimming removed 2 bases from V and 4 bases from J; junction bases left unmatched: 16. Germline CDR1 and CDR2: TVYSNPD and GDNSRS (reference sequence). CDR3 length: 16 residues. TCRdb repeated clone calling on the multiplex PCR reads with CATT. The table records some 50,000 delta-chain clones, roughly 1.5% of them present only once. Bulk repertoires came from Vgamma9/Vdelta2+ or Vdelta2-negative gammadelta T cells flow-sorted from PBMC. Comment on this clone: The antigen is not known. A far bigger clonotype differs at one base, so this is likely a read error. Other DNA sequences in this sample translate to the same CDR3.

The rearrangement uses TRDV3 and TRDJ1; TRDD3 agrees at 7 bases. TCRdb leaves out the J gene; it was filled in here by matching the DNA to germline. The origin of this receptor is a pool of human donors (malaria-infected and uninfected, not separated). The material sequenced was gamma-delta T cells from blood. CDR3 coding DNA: TGTGCCTTTGGTTACCGGTCTGGGGGGTACGTCGATAAACTCATCTTT. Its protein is CAFGYRSGGYVDKLIF.